Below are 26 T cell receptor beta chains sequenced from a single sample in a study of CD8+ T cells in alopecia areata. Isolated RNA was reverse transcribed into cDNA used as the sequencing template. Some clones are missing from TCRdb's copy, which holds only in-frame ones; the method was immunoSEQ multiplex PCR. In total the sample includes over 100,000 clones, none of them seen once. Input material: lesional skin. These receptor sequences come from a C3H/HeJ mouse with alopecia areata. The strain is characterized by the MHC haplotype H2-k.

Only a few counts were recorded for this clone. DNA and listed protein disagree at residue 11, so the protein shown here was translated from the DNA. Germline and genes: mouse. The CDR3 goes on 3 residues after the read ends, and that part is filled in from the germline J gene. The chain recombines TRBV13-3 with TRBJ1-3; D call uncertain. The CDR3 has 14 amino acids. The germline CDR1 and CDR2 sequences are NNHDY and SYVADS. Trimming removed 6 bases from V and 0 bases from J, with 10 bases in between. The sequenced CDR3 bases are TGTGCCAGCAAACTCGACAATTCTGGAAATACG. This encodes CASKLDNSGNT. The CDR3 reads in full as CASKLDNSGNTLYF.

This clone was found a few times. Gene names are mouse gene names. The read ends 4 residues early relative to the CDR3; the germline J gene fills the gap. The chain uses TRBV13-2 and TRBJ1-2, with 8 bases aligning to TRBD1. The CDR3 contains 14 residues. Germline CDR1 NNHNN, CDR2 SYGAGS (reference sequence). V was pared by 0 bases and J by 4 bases, with 2 bases of the junction left unmatched. The DNA read from the CDR3 is TGTGCCAGCGGTGATGCAGGGGGCAGCTCC. It yields the protein CASGDAGGSS. In full, the CDR3 reads CASGDAGGSSDYTF.

On this clone itself: Germline and genes here are mouse. The CDR3 end lies 4 residues beyond the end of the read and is filled in from the germline J gene. This chain uses TRBV19 with TRBJ1-4; 7 positions agree with TRBD1. Germline V lookup: CDR1 FNHDT, CDR2 SITEND (reference sequence). With V trimmed by 5 bases and J by 5 bases, 6 bases remained unmatched. This CDR3 is 14 amino acids long. The sequenced CDR3 bases are TGTGCCAGCAGCCCGGGACAGAAAAACGAA. Protein product: CASSPGQKNE. The complete CDR3 sequence is CASSPGQKNERLFF.

This clone has a count of ten or more. Gene names are the mouse ones. The read finishes 4 residues shy of the CDR3 end, and the germline J gene is used to complete it. The chain combines TRBV17 with TRBJ2-7; TRBD2 agrees at 8 bases. V lost 2 bases, J lost 3 bases, and 0 bases stayed unmatched. Germline CDR1 MNHDT, CDR2 YYDKIL. This CDR3 has 13 residues. This CDR3 is CASSRLGGYEQYF. CDR3 DNA (partial): TGTGCTAGCAGTAGACTGGGGGGCTAT. The variable domain in full, with the rest retrieved from reference TRBV17 and TRBJ2-7, is DTTVKQNPRYKLARVGKPVNLICSQTMNHDTMYWYQKKPNQAPKLLLFYYDKILNREADTFEKFQSSRPNNSFCSLYIGSAGLEYSAMYLCASSRLGGYEQYFGPGTRLTVL.

Worth noting for this clone: TCRdb's protein and the DNA translation differ at residue 12; the protein here comes from the DNA. Germline and genes: mouse. The CDR3 goes on 3 residues after the read ends, and that part is filled in from the germline J gene. V usage is TRBV19 and J usage is TRBJ1-3; perhaps TRBD1 as D (6 bases). There are 15 residues in the CDR3. Trimming shortened V by 4 bases and J by 0 bases, and 11 bases separated the two germline ends. The germline V gene has CDR1 FNHDT and CDR2 SITEND (reference sequence). The DNA read from the CDR3 is TGTGCCAGCAGTCGACAGGAACCTTCTGGAAATACG. This codes for CASSRQEPSGNT. The full CDR3 protein reads CASSRQEPSGNTLYF.

This clone was seen only a few times. Gene names and germline refer to mouse. From the germline J gene comes the end of the CDR3, since the read stops 4 residues before it. The V and J genes are TRBV5 and TRBJ2-4; D unresolved. The ends were cut back, 0 bases at V and 0 bases at J, with 7 bases in the middle. The length of the CDR3 is 15 residues. Germline-derived CDR1 and CDR2 are LGHNA and YNLKQL (reference sequence). Incomplete CDR3 DNA: TGTGCCAGCAGCCAAGACTGGAATAGTCAAAAC. Translation: CASSQDWNSQN. The whole CDR3 sequence is CASSQDWNSQNTLYF.

Comment on this clone: The listed genes are named as in mouse. Coverage ceases 4 residues before the CDR3 finishes, and the germline J gene fills in the end. This chain uses TRBV19 with TRBJ2-1, with D perhaps TRBD1 (6 bases). The CDR3 spans 12 residues. Trimming removed 9 bases at V and 3 bases at J, with 10 bases between. Germline V gene lookup returns CDR1 FNHDT and CDR2 SITEND (reference sequence). The CDR3 here is CAIRDTYAEQFF. CDR3 DNA (partial): TGTGCCATCCGGGACACCTATGCT.

On this clone itself: Germline and genes here are mouse. The sequenced fragment ends 4 residues before the CDR3 boundary, so the rest is inferred from the germline J gene. The chain combines TRBV17 with TRBJ2-3; D is undetermined. This CDR3 is 11 amino acids long. Trimming cost V 5 bases and J 3 bases, with 3 bases left between them. Germline V gene lookup returns CDR1 MNHDT and CDR2 YYDKIL. The sequenced part of the CDR3 DNA is TGTGCTAGCAGTCAAGCAGAA. The encoded protein is CASSQAE. The CDR3, in full, reads CASSQAETLYF. Together with reference TRBV17 and TRBJ2-3, the CDR3 gives the full variable domain: DTTVKQNPRYKLARVGKPVNLICSQTMNHDTMYWYQKKPNQAPKLLLFYYDKILNREADTFEKFQSSRPNNSFCSLYIGSAGLEYSAMYLCASSQAETLYFGSGTRLTVL.

This clone showed up just a few times. Mouse gene names apply. Read data end 4 residues before the CDR3 end; the end is taken from the germline J gene. The chain carries TRBV13-3 and TRBJ2-2; 8 bases line up with TRBD1. V trimming: 1 base; J trimming: 4 bases; junction bases outside the gene matches: 3. Germline V lookup: CDR1 NNHDY, CDR2 SYVADS. The CDR3 loop spans 15 amino acids. The CDR3 is CASSDQGARTGQLYF. The CDR3 DNA, read in part, is TGTGCCAGCAGTGATCAGGGGGCGCGCACCGGG.

This clone was seen only a few times. Gene names follow the mouse nomenclature. The sequence runs out 4 residues before the end of the CDR3; the remainder is reconstructed from the germline J gene. This rearrangement joins TRBV19 to TRBJ2-5; 10 bases are shared with TRBD2. Losses at the gene ends were 5 bases for V and 2 bases for J; bases not matched to a gene: 5. This CDR3 has 15 residues. Germline CDR1 is FNHDT and CDR2 is SITEND (reference sequence). The DNA read from the CDR3 is TGTGCCAGCAGCCCTCTGGGGGGGCGCCAAGAC. Its protein is CASSPLGGRQD. The entire CDR3 is CASSPLGGRQDTQYF.

Only a few counts were recorded for this clone. Gene names and germline match the mouse. The CDR3 end is not reached by the read, which stops 4 residues before it; the germline J gene fills it in. V gene TRBV13-2 combines with J gene TRBJ2-1; D uncertain. The germline V gene has CDR1 NNHNN and CDR2 SYGAGS (reference sequence). With 2 bases removed from V and 3 bases from J, the gap between germline ends came to 6 bases. The CDR3 contains 13 residues. The CDR3 sequence is CASGETPYAEQFF. The covered CDR3 bases are TGTGCCAGCGGTGAGACTCCCTATGCT.

By share, this clone counts as medium-sized (0.01 to 0.1%). Here the gene names and germline are mouse. The CDR3 extends 4 residues past the end of the read, so its final part is completed from the germline J gene. The chain combines TRBV13-3 with TRBJ2-3, with 11 bases fitting TRBD2. V shed 2 bases and J 0 bases; nucleotides not matched to a gene: 2. Germline V CDR1 and CDR2: NNHDY, SYVADS. This CDR3 comprises 16 residues. The DNA read from the CDR3 is TGTGCCAGCAGTGACGGGACTGGGGGTAGTGCAGAA. It is translated as CASSDGTGGSAE. The CDR3, in full, reads CASSDGTGGSAETLYF.

This clone was recorded a few times. Gene names are mouse gene names. The read stops 4 residues short of the end of the CDR3; the missing end is completed from the germline J gene. This chain joins TRBV13-3 and TRBJ2-3; D is possibly TRBD1 (6 bases). Germline lookup yields CDR1 NNHDY and CDR2 SYVADS. The CDR3 extends over 13 amino acids. V lost 7 bases to trimming and J lost 1 base, with 10 bases between them. Partial CDR3 DNA: TGTGCCAGCGGGACACCCCGTGCAGAA. Its translation: CASGTPRAE. The full-length CDR3 reads as CASGTPRAETLYF.

As concerns this clone: Here the gene names and germline are mouse. The read halts 4 residues ahead of the CDR3 end, with the missing end drawn from the germline J gene. The chain has TRBV13-1 and TRBJ2-3, with a tentative D call TRBD1 (6 bases). The CDR3 loop spans 16 amino acids. Germline V CDR1 and CDR2: NSHNY, SYGAGN. V was pared by 5 bases and J by 0 bases, with 16 bases between. CDR3 amino acids: CASRSLGTSSAETLYF. Incomplete CDR3 DNA: TGTGCCAGCAGGTCCCTCGGGACATCTAGTGCAGAA.

The table lists this clone with a few counts. Gene names are the mouse ones. The read comes to an end 4 residues before the CDR3 does, leaving the germline J gene to fill in the end. This chain connects TRBV13-3 to TRBJ1-1, with 10 bases lining up with TRBD1. The CDR3 consists of 13 residues. Germline V gives CDR1 NNHDY, CDR2 SYVADS. V trimming: 8 bases; J trimming: 1 base; junction bases outside the gene matches: 2. CDR3 bases read: TGTGCCAGTGGGACAGGGGTAAACACA. It is translated as CASGTGVNT. The full CDR3 sequence reads CASGTGVNTEVFF.

A few counts support this clone. These gene names are mouse names. The sequenced CDR3 bases are TGTGCCAGCAGTGGGCCTGGGGGGGGCTAT. It yields the protein CASSGPGGGY. The entire CDR3 reads CASSGPGGGYEQYF. The chain recombines TRBV13-1 with TRBJ2-7, with 9 bases fitting TRBD2. The observed sequence ends 4 residues before the CDR3 terminus, with the missing tail filled in from the germline J gene. This CDR3 is built from 14 residues. Germline trimming cut 3 bases from V and 3 bases from J; bases unmatched to any gene: 4. Germline V gene sequence: CDR1 NSHNY, CDR2 SYGAGN.

This clone was observed a few times. Mouse names are used for the genes. Read coverage stops 4 residues before the CDR3 terminus; the germline J gene supplies the remainder. The genes are TRBV13-3 and TRBJ2-4; tentatively, D is TRBD1 (5 bases). CDR1 NNHDY and CDR2 SYVADS come from the germline V gene. There are 13 residues in the CDR3. The sequenced part of the CDR3 DNA is TGTGCCAGCAGTGAACAGGTCGAAAAC. Translating it yields CASSEQVEN. The CDR3 in full is CASSEQVENTLYF.

Of note for this clone: Here the gene names and germline are mouse. The read terminates 4 residues before the CDR3 end, so the remaining end is supplied by the germline J gene. J is TRBJ2-2 and V is TRBV1; weak D call: TRBD2 (5 bases). CDR3 size: 12 residues. Germline loops: CDR1 NSQYPW, CDR2 LRSPGD (reference sequence). The germline V and J ends were trimmed by 5 bases and 4 bases, with 5 bases remaining between them. The CDR3 sequence is CTCSTGTGQLYF. CDR3 DNA, as far as it was read: TGCACCTGCAGTACTGGCACCGGG.

Points on this clone: Gene names follow the mouse nomenclature. With the read ending 4 residues before the CDR3 end, the germline J gene is used to fill in that end. V usage is TRBV13-3 and J usage is TRBJ2-1; TRBD2 might be the D (7 bases). CDR1 NNHDY and CDR2 SYVADS come from the germline V gene. CDR3 length: 14 amino acids. The CDR3 is CASSAGGSLSEQFF. Incomplete CDR3 DNA: TGTGCCAGCAGTGCTGGGGGCTCCCTTTCT.

In regard to this clone: TCRdb's protein and the translated DNA diverge at residue 12; the protein reported here is the translation of the DNA. All gene names here are mouse names. The CDR3 extends 3 residues past the end of the read, so its final part is completed from the germline J gene. The chain recombines TRBV13-3 with TRBJ1-6; TRBD1 aligns across 8 bases. TRBJ1-6 is placed among ORFs of uncertain function. The germline gives CDR1 NNHDY, CDR2 SYVADS. V lost 2 bases to trimming and J lost 7 bases; unmatched junction nucleotides: 5. CDR3 length: 15 residues. Partial CDR3 DNA: TGTGCCAGCAGTGAGCAGGGGGCAAGGAATTCGCCC. Translation: CASSEQGARNSP. In full, the CDR3 reads CASSEQGARNSPLYF.

This clone was counted a few times. Genes and germline come from the mouse. The read ends 4 residues before the CDR3 terminus; that terminus is restored from the germline J gene. The rearrangement links TRBV19 to TRBJ2-3; TRBD2 is a possible D gene (7 bases). CDR1 FNHDT and CDR2 SITEND come from the germline V gene (reference sequence). There are 15 residues in the CDR3. V shed 4 bases and J shed 2 bases, with 14 bases lying between them. This chain's CDR3 is CASSPGGRFAETLYF. Partial CDR3 DNA: TGTGCCAGCAGTCCCGGGGGGCGCTTTGCAGAA.

This clone was observed a few times. Any gene name here is a mouse gene name. The read falls 4 residues short of the CDR3 end, and the missing part is taken from the germline J gene. The rearrangement links TRBV16 to TRBJ1-1, with D perhaps matching TRBD1 (5 bases). Trimming pared 1 base from V and 0 bases from J, leaving 9 bases between. Per germline, CDR1 SGHSA and CDR2 FRNQAP. The length of the CDR3 is 15 residues. CDR3 DNA (partial): TGTGCAAGCAGCTTAGGGACATTTGCAAACACA. This sequence encodes CASSLGTFANT. The CDR3 reads in full as CASSLGTFANTEVFF. Full variable domain (outside the CDR3, taken from reference TRBV16 and TRBJ1-1): NAGVIQTPRHKVTGKGQEATLWCEPISGHSAVFWYRQTIVQGLEFLTYFRNQAPIDDSGMPKERFSAQMPNQSHSTLKIQSTQPQDSAVYLCASSLGTFANTEVFFGKGTRLTVV.

In its sample, this clone was seen a few times. Mouse germline and gene names are used. With the read ending 4 residues before the CDR3 end, the germline J gene is used to fill in that end. The V gene is TRBV19, the J gene TRBJ2-1; 10 bases align to TRBD2. This CDR3 has 17 residues. Trimming cost V 1 base and J 2 bases; bases outside gene matches: 6. Germline values: CDR1 FNHDT, CDR2 SITEND (reference sequence). CDR3 sequence: CASSILGGRGDYAEQFF. Partial CDR3 DNA: TGTGCCAGCAGTATACTGGGGGGGCGCGGAGACTATGCT.

For this clone: TCRdb lists a protein that is different at residue 13 from the translated DNA; the protein given here uses the DNA translation. Genes here carry mouse names. The sequence runs out 3 residues before the end of the CDR3; the remainder is reconstructed from the germline J gene. The chain joins TRBV1 to TRBJ1-6; 7 bases line up with TRBD1. TRBJ1-6 is an ORF, and what it does is uncertain. CDR3 length equals 16 residues. Germline CDR1 NSQYPW, CDR2 LRSPGD (reference sequence). The ends lost 0 bases at V and 6 bases at J; junction bases unmatched: 5. CDR3 bases read: TGCACCTGCAGTGCAGATACAGGGGAAAGTAATTCGCCC. Translating gives CTCSADTGESNSP. The whole CDR3 protein is CTCSADTGESNSPLYF.

This clone was detected only a few times. The protein here is the DNA translation, as the TCRdb protein differs from it at residue 14. Gene names and germline match the mouse. With the read ending 3 residues before the CDR3 end, the germline J gene is used to fill in that end. This chain uses TRBV13-2 with TRBJ1-3; 10 bases align to TRBD1. The CDR3 covers 17 residues. Germline-derived CDR1 and CDR2 are NNHNN and SYGAGS (reference sequence). With V trimmed by 2 bases and J by 2 bases, 7 bases remained unmatched. The covered CDR3 bases are TGTGCCAGCGGTGAGGATCCGGGACAGGGGACTGGAAATACG. It codes for CASGEDPGQGTGNT. The full CDR3 protein reads CASGEDPGQGTGNTLYF.

This clone was seen a handful of times. Gene names and germline match the mouse. The CDR3 is cut off 4 residues early in the read; its end comes from the germline J gene. The chain couples TRBV13-3 to TRBJ1-1; 9 bases fit TRBD1. The CDR3 sequence is 14 residues long. Germline values: CDR1 NNHDY, CDR2 SYVADS. With V trimmed by 2 bases and J by 4 bases, 3 bases remained unmatched. The sequenced CDR3 bases are TGTGCCAGCAGTGAGGACAGGGGAGGCACA. Amino acid sequence: CASSEDRGGT. The entire CDR3 is CASSEDRGGTEVFF.